This TCR beta chain was profiled in a study of T cell responses to AZD1222 COVID-19 vaccine. General study points: Following two doses of AZD1222, Spike-specific TCR breadth and depth rose.

The assay was immunoSEQ multiplex PCR, and TCRdb's table has in-frame clones only and misses some. Among 200,000 or so clones listed, over 85% were seen once. This CDR3 is 16 amino acids long. Unmatched junction bases numbered 9, after V lost 3 bases and J lost 4 bases. CDR1 is KGHDR and CDR2 is SFDVKD in the germline V gene. To note about this clone: Its antigen remains unknown.

Recipients boosted at about 4 weeks or about 12 weeks are pooled. The clonotype comes from an adult who received the AZD1222 COVID-19 vaccine. The sample in question was peripheral blood, obtained 28 days after the second AZD1222 dose. V and J are TRBV24-1 and TRBJ2-3; 7 nucleotides align to TRBD1. The CDR3 region is CATSDEAGGFPDTQYF. CDR3 in DNA: TGTGCCACCAGTGATGAGGCAGGGGGATTTCCAGATACGCAGTATTTT.